The present T cell receptor beta chain was sequenced within a study of regulatory T cells in long-lasting Graves disease. Study results and caveats: Persistent disease preferred TRBV28, TRBJ1-2 and TRBJ2-5; new disease, TRBV20-1 and TRBJ2-1. Accuracy could have been hurt by small sample size. The number of shared public clonotypes was higher in persistent patients (approximately 2,600) than new patients (roughly 970).

Both iRepertoire HTBI primers and Arm-PCR of CDR3 regions were used to build the TCR beta libraries. TCRdb recomputed calls from the multiplex PCR reads with MiXCR, one row per CDR3 protein. The table lists roughly 300,000 distinct CDR3 sequences, 22% of them singletons. The CDR3 runs to 14 residues. V was shortened by 7 bases and J by 4 bases, with 17 bases between the two germline ends. Germline V CDR1 and CDR2: SNHLY, FYNNEI. The time point denotes: persistent/refractory GD, antithyroid drugs over 5 years with positive TRAb. PBMC RNA served as the TCR library source. In its sample, this clonotype was seen many times. Its antigen is unknown.

The V gene is TRBV2, the J gene TRBJ2-7; unclear D gene. This TCR came from a female donor with Graves disease. The starting material was peripheral blood mononuclear cells (PBMCs), obtained when the disease was refractory, from a patient treated with antithyroid drugs. Here the CDR3 DNA reads TGTGCCAGCAAGTGGATTGCGGAAGAATACGAGCAGTACTTC. Translating it yields CASKWIAEEYEQYF. The whole variable domain, filled in from reference TRBV2 and TRBJ2-7, reads EPEVTQTPSHQVTQMGQEVILRCVPISNHLYFYWYRQILGQKVEFLVSFYNNEISEKSEIFDDQFSVERPDGSNFTLKIRSTKLEDSAMYFCASKWIAEEYEQYFGPGTRLTVT.